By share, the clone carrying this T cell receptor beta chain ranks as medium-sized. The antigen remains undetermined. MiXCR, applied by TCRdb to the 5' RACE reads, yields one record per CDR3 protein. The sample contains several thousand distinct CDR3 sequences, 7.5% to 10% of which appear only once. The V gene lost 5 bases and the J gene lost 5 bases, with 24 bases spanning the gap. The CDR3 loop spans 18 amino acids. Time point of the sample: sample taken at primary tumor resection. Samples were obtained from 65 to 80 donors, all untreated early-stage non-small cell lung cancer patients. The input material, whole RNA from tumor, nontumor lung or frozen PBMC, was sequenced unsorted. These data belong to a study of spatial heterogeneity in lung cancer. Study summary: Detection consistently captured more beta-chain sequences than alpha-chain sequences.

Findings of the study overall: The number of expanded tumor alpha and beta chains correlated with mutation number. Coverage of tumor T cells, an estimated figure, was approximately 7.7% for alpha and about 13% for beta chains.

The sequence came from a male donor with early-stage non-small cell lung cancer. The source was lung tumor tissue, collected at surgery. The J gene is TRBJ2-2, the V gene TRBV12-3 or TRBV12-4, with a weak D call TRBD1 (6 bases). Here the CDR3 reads CASSKDRLKGFVTGELFF. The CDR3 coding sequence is TGTGCCAGCAGTAAAGACAGGCTTAAAGGATTCGTGACCGGGGAGCTGTTTTTT.